A selection of T cell receptor beta chains follows, all from one sample in a study of glioma-infiltrating T cells. One entry per CDR3 protein, called by TCRdb with MiXCR from the multiplex PCR reads. The sample records about 21,000 distinct CDR3 sequences, around 23% being singletons. Sequences were obtained from glioma tissue, nonneoplastic brain tissue, or PBMCs (not recorded which). The receptors come from a human donor with low-grade glioma or glioblastoma, undergoing nonglioma brain surgery, or in good health (not recorded which). Each CDR3 is given with its conserved first and last residue. Fields, in order: V gene, clone size, D gene, J gene, CDR3 protein, CDR3 DNA. D genes are given only for firm matches. Where a row states a size, it is once, few, many or the class of an expanded clone; other rows omit it.

>TRBV24-1|many|NA|TRBJ2-2
CATSDSPYGGVTGELFF
TGTGCCACCAGTGATTCCCCCTATGGGGGCGTGACCGGGGAGCTGTTTTTT
>TRBV6-1|many|NA|TRBJ2-1
CASSRTQTSSYNEQFF
TGTGCCAGCAGCCGAACCCAGACTAGCTCCTACAATGAGCAGTTCTTC
>TRBV18|NA|NA|TRBJ2-7
CASSQTRSSYEQYF
TGTGCCAGCTCACAGACTCGAAGCTCCTACGAGCAGTACTTC
>TRBV2|few|NA|TRBJ1-1
CASNENEAFF
TGTGCCAGCAACGAGAATGAAGCTTTCTTT
>TRBV20-1|many|TRBD2|TRBJ2-1
CSASRRGGYNEQFF
TGCAGTGCTAGCAGGCGGGGGGGCTACAATGAGCAGTTCTTC
>TRBV7-2|once|TRBD1|TRBJ2-5
CATSLALTRGETQYF
TGTGCCACCAGCTTAGCGTTAACCAGGGGGGAGACCCAGTACTTC
>TRBV12-3/TRBV12-4|medium-sized|NA|TRBJ1-1
CASSFSGGATEAFF
TGTGCCAGCAGTTTCTCTGGGGGCGCGACTGAAGCTTTCTTT
>TRBV7-7|many|NA|TRBJ2-3
CASSFGGQTDTQYF
TGTGCTAGCAGCTTCGGGGGGCAAACAGATACGCAGTATTTT
>TRBV24-1|many|NA|TRBJ2-1
CATSEALDRSNEQFF
TGTGCCACCAGTGAAGCCCTAGACAGGTCCAATGAGCAGTTCTTC
>TRBV20-1|many|NA|TRBJ1-1
CSARDLSSAPEAFF
TGCAGTGCTAGAGATCTTAGTTCGGCGCCCGAAGCTTTCTTT
>TRBV7-2|many|TRBD1|TRBJ2-3
CASSHRGTSTDTQYF
TGTGCCAGCAGCCACAGGGGGACTAGCACAGATACGCAGTATTTT
>TRBV20-1|many|NA|TRBJ1-5
CSARGTKGIFEPQHF
TGCAGTGCTAGAGGGACCAAGGGGATTTTTGAGCCCCAGCATTTT
>TRBV20-1|many|NA|TRBJ2-5
CSARGAGAFGETQYF
TGCAGTGCTAGGGGGGCGGGGGCGTTTGGAGAGACCCAGTACTTC
>TRBV2|NA|TRBD1|TRBJ2-3
CASSSNPGQQSTDTQYF
TGTGCCAGCAGCTCCAACCCGGGACAGCAAAGCACAGATACGCAGTATTTT
>TRBV7-9|few|NA|TRBJ1-1
CARSPTVAKYEAFF
TGTGCCCGCAGCCCGACAGTAGCCAAATATGAAGCTTTCTTT
>TRBV2|medium-sized|NA|TRBJ1-4
CASRSGAEKLFF
TGTGCCAGCAGATCAGGGGCCGAAAAACTGTTTTTT
>TRBV7-2|NA|TRBD2|TRBJ2-7
CARSQRLAGGLYEQYF
TGTGCCCGCAGCCAACGATTAGCGGGGGGCCTCTACGAGCAGTACTTC
>TRBV20-1|many|NA|TRBJ2-7
CSAPALVQGLYEQYF
TGCAGTGCCCCCGCCCTCGTACAGGGTCTCTACGAGCAGTACTTC
>TRBV2|NA|NA|TRBJ2-7
CAGSVYRTYEQYF
TGTGCCGGCAGTGTTTACCGGACCTATGAGCAGTACTTC
>TRBV27|many|NA|TRBJ1-2
CASSSPLAAGYTF
TGTGCCAGCAGTTCCCCTCTGGCCGCTGGCTACACCTTC
>TRBV6-1|many|NA|TRBJ2-5
CASNLGLVQYF
TGTGCCAGCAACTTAGGACTTGTCCAGTACTTC
>TRBV7-2|many|TRBD2|TRBJ2-1
CASSTSSGASYNEQFF
TGTGCCAGCAGCACCAGCAGCGGGGCCTCCTACAATGAGCAGTTCTTC
>TRBV19|few|NA|TRBJ2-6
CASSWVSGANVLTF
TGTGCCAGTAGTTGGGTCTCTGGGGCCAACGTCCTGACTTTC
>TRBV6-1|many|NA|TRBJ2-5
CASRTDEETQYF
TGTGCCAGCAGAACGGACGAAGAGACCCAGTACTTC
>TRBV7-2|few|TRBD2|TRBJ2-5
CASSWAAGGETQYF
TGTGCCAGCAGCTGGGCGGCCGGGGGGGAGACCCAGTACTTC
>TRBV6-1|many|TRBD1|TRBJ1-1
CASSLKQGGTEAFF
TGTGCCAGCAGCTTAAAACAGGGGGGCACTGAAGCTTTCTTT
>TRBV6-1|many|TRBD1|TRBJ2-5
CASSKDRAETQYF
TGTGCCAGCAGTAAGGACAGGGCGGAGACCCAGTACTTC
>TRBV10-2|large|TRBD1|TRBJ1-1
CASKVRGLNTEAFF
TGCGCCAGCAAGGTCAGGGGGCTGAACACTGAAGCTTTCTTT
>TRBV18|few|NA|TRBJ1-3
CASSPPDGNSGNTIYF
TGTGCCAGCTCACCACCGGACGGAAACTCTGGAAACACCATATATTTT
>TRBV4-3|NA|NA|TRBJ1-1
CASSQDLGGMNTEAFF
TGCGCCAGCAGCCAAGATTTAGGGGGAATGAACACTGAAGCTTTCTTT
>TRBV7-2|many|TRBD2|TRBJ2-1
CASSLQSSGGNEQFF
TGTGCCAGCAGCTTACAGTCTAGCGGGGGTAATGAGCAGTTCTTC
>TRBV19|few|NA|TRBJ1-5
CASSRVRIQGYSGNQPQHF
TGTGCCAGTAGTAGGGTCAGGATACAGGGTTATTCAGGAAATCAGCCCCAGCATTTT
>TRBV14|NA|TRBD2|TRBJ2-7
CASNRGGRFYEQYF
TGTGCCAGCAATCGCGGGGGTCGCTTCTACGAGCAGTACTTC
>TRBV6-1|large|NA|TRBJ2-1
CASRGEGTYNEQFF
TGTGCCAGCCGGGGAGAGGGTACCTACAATGAGCAGTTCTTC
>TRBV27|NA|NA|TRBJ2-4
CASRYAGRKNIQYF
TGTGCCAGCAGATATGCAGGGAGAAAAAACATTCAGTACTTC
>TRBV11-2|NA|NA|TRBJ2-1
CASSLDRFTGLHNEQFF
TGTGCCAGCAGCTTAGACCGCTTTACAGGTCTCCACAATGAGCAGTTCTTC
>TRBV6-6|many|TRBD2|TRBJ2-1
CASSYSSGGPLDEQFF
TGTGCCAGCAGTTACTCTAGCGGGGGGCCTCTCGATGAGCAGTTCTTC
>TRBV7-2|many|NA|TRBJ2-1
CASSDHNEQFF
TGTGCCAGCAGCGACCACAATGAGCAGTTCTTC
>TRBV20-1|many|TRBD1|TRBJ1-5
CSATTGYRQPQHF
TGCAGTGCCACGACAGGGTACCGCCAGCCCCAGCATTTT
>TRBV19|NA|NA|TRBJ1-3
CASQRGTGNTIYF
TGTGCCAGTCAGCGAGGGACTGGAAACACCATATATTTT
>TRBV28|NA|NA|TRBJ1-1
CASRPRGNTEAFF
TGTGCCAGCAGGCCGCGGGGGAACACTGAAGCTTTCTTT
>TRBV28|NA|NA|TRBJ2-1
CASRPPGAQVLFF
TGTGCCAGCAGACCCCCCGGTGCCCAGGTTCTGTTCTTC
>TRBV6-6|many|NA|TRBJ2-7
CASSYSMNDYEQYF
TGTGCCAGCAGTTACTCGATGAACGACTACGAGCAGTACTTC
>TRBV7-2|many|NA|TRBJ2-3
CASSLAPRPTDTQYF
TGTGCCAGCAGCTTGGCCCCACGGCCCACAGATACGCAGTATTTT
>TRBV7-3|few|TRBD2|TRBJ2-7
CASSLLPGGTYEQYF
TGTGCCAGCAGCCTTTTGCCGGGGGGGACCTACGAGCAGTACTTC
>TRBV6-2/TRBV6-3|many|NA|TRBJ2-2
CATRTAANTGELFF
TGTGCCACCCGGACGGCTGCGAACACCGGGGAGCTGTTTTTT
>TRBV18|NA|NA|TRBJ2-5
CASSPGPTQEAQYF
TGTGCCAGCTCACCCGGTCCAACTCAAGAGGCCCAGTACTTC
>TRBV11-1|NA|NA|TRBJ2-1
CASSTLGEDNEQFF
TGTGCCAGCAGCACCCTCGGGGAGGACAATGAGCAGTTCTTC
>TRBV4-2|few|TRBD2|TRBJ2-1
CASSPRLAVNNEQFF
TGTGCCAGCAGCCCCCGACTAGCGGTGAACAATGAGCAGTTCTTC
>TRBV6-2/TRBV6-3|many|NA|TRBJ1-1
CASRKQQGNTEAFF
TGTGCCAGCAGAAAACAACAGGGTAACACTGAAGCTTTCTTT
>TRBV5-1|many|NA|TRBJ1-2
CASSLRTDYGYTF
TGCGCCAGCAGCTTGAGGACAGACTATGGCTACACCTTC
>TRBV3-1|many|NA|TRBJ1-1
CASSRGGGGTEAFF
TGTGCCAGCAGCCGCGGAGGGGGAGGCACTGAAGCTTTCTTT
>TRBV28|many|NA|TRBJ2-1
CASSYQRGDEQFF
TGTGCCAGCAGTTACCAGAGGGGGGATGAGCAGTTCTTC
>TRBV7-2|few|NA|TRBJ2-3
CASSRGHGDTQYF
TGTGCCAGCAGCCGAGGACACGGGGATACGCAGTATTTT
>TRBV3-1|few|NA|TRBJ2-5
CASSATIRGKETQYF
TGTGCCAGCAGCGCAACCATCAGGGGAAAAGAGACCCAGTACTTC
>TRBV27|NA|NA|TRBJ1-2
CASSLREQDDSGYGYTF
TGTGCCAGCAGTTTAAGGGAGCAGGACGATTCCGGCTATGGCTACACCTTC
>TRBV4-3|few|NA|TRBJ2-1
CASSQALGQFDSRQFF
TGCGCCAGCAGCCAAGCTTTAGGACAGTTTGATAGTCGACAGTTCTTC
>TRBV7-8|many|NA|TRBJ1-6
CASSFNREPLHF
TGTGCCAGCAGCTTTAATAGAGAACCCCTCCACTTT
>TRBV19|few|NA|TRBJ2-1
CASSIAGASSYNEQFF
TGTGCCAGTAGTATAGCGGGGGCCAGCTCCTACAATGAGCAGTTCTTC